These T cell receptor beta chains were read from a single sample in a study of T cell responses to AZD1222 COVID-19 vaccine. Clones were read by immunoSEQ multiplex PCR, and TCRdb kept only the in-frame ones, dropping some. The sample holds around 140,000 clones; approximately 92% are singletons and the top ten take approximately 1.5%. The material was peripheral blood, obtained on day 0 of AZD1222 vaccination. The receptors originated from an adult in good health. Each CDR3 is given without its conserved first and last residue. The order of the fields is V gene, CDR3 protein.

TRBV18 | ASSRDRDRGLAKNIQY
TRBV5-5 | ASSPPGFNTDTQY
TRBV7-2 | ASSLLGSTDTQY
TRBV2 | ASRGRDASYEQY
TRBV5-5 | ASSLAQEQY
TRBV5-1 | ASSLSGRIGPEQF
TRBV6-1 | ASSKAPYEQY
TRBV9 | ASSKGGLGTEAF
TRBV5-6 | ASSLVWGDGYGYT
TRBV4-2 | ASTTRGLAEGVTDTQY
TRBV28 | ASSPNQPRQVHDYGYT
TRBV7-9 | ASSLDWDQPQH
TRBV4-1 | ASSQPRTGGEAF
TRBV4-1 | ASSQEPTEVYEQY
TRBV5-6 | ASSWLGGRNTEAF
TRBV28 | ASSSGQESTEAF
TRBV11-2 | ASSPLAGRHEQY
TRBV27 | ASSFSGPDTQY
TRBV2 | ASIPRVGTGLTDTQY
TRBV6-5 | ASSYRGDLNTEAF
TRBV4-2 | ASSQHLGDQPQH
TRBV3-1/TRBV3-2 | ASSQGPVVQGQY
TRBV4-2 | ASSPILAGGTGNEQF
TRBV7-9 | ASSQRTGYNEKLF
TRBV19 | ASSMDFNQPQH
TRBV5-1 | ASSLDSAYNSPLH
TRBV9 | ASSVGTGNMNTEAF
TRBV13 | ASSLGRVNSSPLH
TRBV5-6 | ASSRQFPGLAGGPWEQF
TRBV21-1 | ASSKNGPNGLAVMAQY
TRBV2 | ASGRTSYEQY
TRBV3-1/TRBV3-2 | ASSTRRVAANTGELF
TRBV6-1 | ASSDAVSNQPQH
TRBV5-1 | ASGQGDSYEQY
TRBV5-1 | ASSLVTGGITEAF
TRBV6-5 | ASRQTVNYGYT
TRBV11-2 | ASSFSGRAVDTQY
TRBV9 | ASSVGAGSSYEQY
TRBV27 | ASSTRDRGQETQY
TRBV2 | ASSVDRSSYEQY
TRBV5-1 | ASSLGRGAYGYT
TRBV4-1 | ASSQGPGLPGNTIY
TRBV27 | ASSLQGTGELF
TRBV2 | ASTSSPQGFTEAF
TRBV27 | ASRPGRSINQPQH
TRBV30 | AWSVGGTLHGYT
TRBV27 | ASGTFLSSYNSPLH
TRBV5-1 | ASSLARTPVAGELF
TRBV5-1 | ASSFLPIYRQGYGYT
TRBV5-1 | ASSRTLNEQY
TRBV27 | ASSPRQASTEAF
TRBV7-3 | ASSLTGSWTDTQY
TRBV3-1/TRBV3-2 | ASSPREKGTGELF
TRBV3-1/TRBV3-2 | ASSQEWTSGTSSYEQY